The clone carrying this T cell receptor (beta chain) was detected only a few times. Its antigen is unidentified. These data originate in a study of vaccination and CD4 T cells after COVID-19. Study at large: Cells were stimulated with overlapping spike peptide pools from SARS-CoV-2, HCoV-NL63, HCoV-OC43 and HCoV-229E.

Researchers used the Oncomine TCR Beta short-read assay to sequence DNA from cultured CD4+ T cells. TCRdb recomputed calls from the PCR reads with MiXCR, one row per CDR3 protein. The sample holds roughly 26,000 distinct CDR3 sequences, roughly 38% seen once. The germline gives CDR1 MNHEY, CDR2 SMNVEV (reference sequence). V shed 5 bases, J shed 1 base, and the junction held 7 bases outside the gene matches. The CDR3 has 16 amino acids. Regarding time point: late sampling 161 to 241 days after vaccination in a few convalescent patients. Noted treatment: roughly 11-day PBMC culture with coronavirus spike peptide pools or control peptides (ViraFEST assay). With 9.5 to 10 ug/ml peptide pools and 9.5 to 10 IU/ml IL-2, PBMCs were cultured at approximately 2 million per well.

The receptor comes from a human donor who had recovered from COVID-19. Material: CD4+ T cells from blood, cultured in vitro, obtained about 7 months after SARS-CoV-2 vaccination. The rearrangement links TRBV27 to TRBJ2-5, with 10 bases aligning to TRBD2. The CDR3 spells CASSRTSGASQETQYF. CDR3 nucleotides: TGTGCCAGCAGTAGGACTAGCGGAGCGTCCCAAGAGACCCAGTACTTC.